This T cell receptor (beta chain) was captured in a study of early T cells in non-severe SARS-CoV-2 infection. Study summary: RNA in bulk from unsorted whole blood was sequenced, and chains were unpaired. Study results and limitations: Anti-spike CD8 specificities were favored by VDJdb matching, whose results missed private and CD4 specificities.

About this clonotype itself: Antigen: not known.

The TCR library protocol was used to attach unique molecular identifiers. These identifiers were attached to individual cDNA molecules. TCRdb re-analysed the 5' RACE reads in MiXCR, keeping a single row per CDR3 protein. This table holds more than 75,000 distinct CDR3 sequences, roughly 13% found once. This CDR3 region has 19 residues. Trimming at V came to 3 bases and at J to 4 bases, leaving 15 bases not matched to a gene. Germline V lookup: CDR1 SGHRS, CDR2 YFSETQ. This rearrangement joins TRBV5-1 to TRBJ2-6, with 8 bases identical to TRBD2. This receptor was identified in an adult who was a healthcare worker with PCR-confirmed SARS-CoV-2 infection or an uninfected control (not recorded which). The specimen sequenced was whole blood. CDR3 DNA sequence: TGCGCCAGCAGCTACAACGGGGGGGCGCAGGCCTCCGGGGCCAACGTCCTGACTTTC. Amino acids: CASSYNGGAQASGANVLTF. Using reference TRBV5-1 and TRBJ2-6 for the parts outside the CDR3, the full variable domain is KAGVTQTPRYLIKTRGQQVTLSCSPISGHRSVSWYQQTPGQGLQFLFEYFSETQRNKGNFPGRFSGRQFSNSRSEMNVSTLELGDSALYLCASSYNGGAQASGANVLTFGAGSRLTVL.